These 31 T cell receptor beta chains share one sample of origin, sequenced in a study of CD8 T cells in ankylosing spondylitis. TCRdb called the 5' RACE reads again in MiXCR, with one record for every CDR3 protein. This table holds 180,000 or so distinct CDR3 sequences, approximately 10% found once. The sample comprised blood, either unsorted or a sorted T cell fraction (not recorded which). The source is a male donor with ankylosing spondylitis or in good health (not recorded which).

At least ten counts were recorded for this clonotype. The chain recombines TRBV5-1 with TRBJ2-2; 7 nucleotides line up with TRBD1. Germline V gives CDR1 SGHRS, CDR2 YFSETQ. V was pared by 2 bases and J by 7 bases, with 8 bases of the junction left unmatched. CDR3 length: 15 amino acids. CDR3 bases: TGCGCCAGCAGCTTATTTGACAGGGCCGGCGGGGAGCTGTTTTTT. The encoded protein is CASSLFDRAGGELFF.

Many counts were recorded for this clonotype. The chain's CDR3 is CASTQRFTDTQYF. CDR3 in DNA: TGTGCCAGCACCCAGCGTTTCACAGATACGCAGTATTTT. The chain couples TRBV6-2 or TRBV6-3 to TRBJ2-3; D is unresolved. Per germline, CDR1 MNHEY and CDR2 SVGEGT. The CDR3 covers 13 residues. Trimming pared 7 bases from V and 2 bases from J, leaving 10 bases between.

A word on this clonotype: Possible read error: a much larger clone is one base away. The V gene is TRBV11-2, the J gene TRBJ2-1; TRBD2 matches at 7 bases. Looked up from germline, CDR1 is SGHAT and CDR2 is FQNNGV. This CDR3 spans 11 amino acids. The V segment lost 6 bases and the J segment 16 bases; nucleotides outside the gene matches: 9. The CDR3 DNA follows: TGTGCCAGCAGTTATGGGGAGGGCCGCTTCTTC. As protein: CASSYGEGRFF.

This clonotype showed up many times. V and J are TRBV12-3 or TRBV12-4 and TRBJ2-2; D might be TRBD1 (6 bases). Trimming stripped 5 bases from V and 0 bases from J, with 16 bases between. This CDR3 has 17 amino acids. The CDR3 region has the DNA TGTGCCAGCAGTGTAAGCTTCGGGACAACGAACACCGGGGAGCTGTTTTTT. It translates to CASSVSFGTTNTGELFF.

This clonotype was counted at least ten times. J is TRBJ1-2 and V is TRBV29-1, with 11 nucleotides matching TRBD1. With 6 bases clipped from V and 6 bases from J, the junction kept 3 bases outside the gene matches. Germline V gives CDR1 SQVTM, CDR2 ANQGSEA. CDR3 size: 12 residues. CDR3: CSVGQGADGYTF. As DNA, the CDR3 is TGCAGCGTAGGACAGGGGGCGGATGGCTACACCTTC.

This clonotype was counted only a few times. CDR3 amino acids: CASSYRPGPLFF. The CDR3 region has the DNA TGTGCCAGCAGTTACCGACCGGGACCCCTGTTTTTT. V usage is TRBV6-8 and J usage is TRBJ2-2, with D possibly being TRBD1 or TRBD2 (5 bases each). Germline values: CDR1 MNHGY, CDR2 SAAAGT. Between the trimmed V and J ends, which lost 2 bases and 14 bases, there was a span of 12 bases. CDR3 length equals 12 residues.

This clonotype showed up many times. The rearrangement joins TRBV5-1 to TRBJ2-1; TRBD1 matches at 7 bases. J gave up 6 bases and V 1 base, and 13 bases lay outside the gene matches. The germline V gene encodes CDR1 SGHRS and CDR2 YFSETQ. The CDR3 is 17 amino acids. This chain's CDR3 is CASSLTTTGRRGNEQFF. The CDR3 DNA follows: TGCGCCAGCAGCTTGACTACGACAGGGCGACGGGGCAATGAGCAGTTCTTC. The variable domain in full, completed from reference TRBV5-1 and TRBJ2-1, reads KAGVTQTPRYLIKTRGQQVTLSCSPISGHRSVSWYQQTPGQGLQFLFEYFSETQRNKGNFPGRFSGRQFSNSRSEMNVSTLELGDSALYLCASSLTTTGRRGNEQFFGPGTRLTVL.

There are many counts of this clonotype. The chain has TRBV25-1 and TRBJ1-3, with D tentatively TRBD1 (5 bases). Per the germline V gene, CDR1 is MGHDK and CDR2 is SYGVNS. The length of the CDR3 is 17 residues. V was shortened by 2 bases and J by 3 bases, with 17 bases between the two germline ends. Written as DNA, the CDR3 is TGTGCCAGCAGTGAAGCCCGTGGGGGGATCATTGGAAACACCATATATTTT. The encoded protein is CASSEARGGIIGNTIYF.

The table lists this clonotype with many counts. J is TRBJ2-3 and V is TRBV12-3 or TRBV12-4; the D gene is possibly TRBD2 (6 bases). V shed 3 bases and J shed 1 base, with 11 bases lying between them. This CDR3 spans 15 amino acids. The CDR3 DNA reads as TGTGCCAGCAGTTTCTCTTCGGGGGGCACAGATACGCAGTATTTT. Translating gives CASSFSSGGTDTQYF.

This chain connects TRBV5-1 to TRBJ2-3, with 11 nucleotides matching TRBD2. After removal of 4 bases from V and 2 bases from J, the junction contained 9 bases not matched to a gene. This CDR3 is built from 17 residues. CDR1 and CDR2 from the germline V gene are SGHRS and YFSETQ. The CDR3 nucleotides are TGCGCCAGCAGCACGGGACTAGCGGACTTTCTCACAGATACGCAGTATTTT. Residues: CASSTGLADFLTDTQYF.

This clonotype was found many times. The chain recombines TRBV5-1 with TRBJ1-1; weak D call: TRBD1 (6 bases). Deletions cut 0 bases from V and 7 bases from J, with 10 bases between. In germline, CDR1 is SGHRS, CDR2 YFSETQ. The CDR3 length is 13 residues. The CDR3 region is CASSLAGAGEAFF. In DNA form, the CDR3 reads TGCGCCAGCAGCTTGGCGGGGGCTGGTGAAGCTTTCTTT.

This clonotype was seen at least ten times. The rearrangement links TRBV4-2 to TRBJ2-2, with D possibly matching TRBD2 (5 bases). The germline V and J ends were trimmed by 0 bases and 0 bases, with 14 bases remaining between them. Germline CDR1 and CDR2: LGHNA and YNFKEQ. This CDR3 has 18 amino acids. CDR3 protein: CASSQEGASTANTGELFF. The CDR3 bases are TGTGCCAGCAGCCAAGAGGGAGCGTCAACTGCGAACACCGGGGAGCTGTTTTTT.

The CDR3 sequence is CASSPFIRESYEQFF. The CDR3 DNA is TGTGCCAGCTCACCCTTCATCCGGGAATCTTATGAGCAGTTCTTC. The V call is TRBV18, the J call TRBJ2-1, with TRBD2 as a possible D gene (5 bases). Trimming took 3 bases from V and 8 from J, leaving 17 bases between them. The CDR3 extends over 15 amino acids. Germline CDR1 KGHSH, CDR2 LQKENI.

In its sample, this clonotype was seen many times. The chain couples TRBV6-1 to TRBJ2-7, with 8 bases aligning to TRBD1. Unmatched junction bases numbered 4, after V lost 7 bases and J lost 2 bases. Germline V lookup: CDR1 MNHNS, CDR2 SASEGT. The CDR3 covers 13 residues. The CDR3 protein is CASTGQGTYEQYF. Written as DNA, the CDR3 is TGTGCCAGCACAGGACAGGGTACCTACGAGCAGTACTTC.

Many counts were recorded for this clonotype. The J gene is TRBJ2-2, the V gene TRBV12-3 or TRBV12-4, with D uncertain. Trimming took 7 bases from V and 6 from J, leaving 9 bases between them. The CDR3 length is 12 residues. CDR3 loop: CASTSGPGELFF. CDR3 sequence (DNA): TGTGCCAGCACCTCAGGCCCCGGGGAGCTGTTTTTT.

This clonotype was recorded at least ten times. CDR3 in amino acids: CASSRDRLGNQPQHF. DNA for the CDR3: TGTGCCAGCAGTCGCGACAGACTCGGCAATCAGCCCCAGCATTTT. This sequence joins TRBV6-1 and TRBJ1-5; perhaps TRBD1 as D (5 bases). There are 15 residues in the CDR3. Deletions cut 5 bases from V and 2 bases from J, with 13 bases between. Germline V lookup: CDR1 MNHNS, CDR2 SASEGT.

The chain joins TRBV11-3 to TRBJ2-2; no firm D call. The CDR3 is 13 amino acids. Trimming stripped 0 bases from V and 5 bases from J, with 4 bases between. Germline CDR1 reads SGHNT; CDR2 reads YENEEA. The CDR3 DNA reads TGTGCCAGCAGCTTAGACTTAACCGGGGAGCTGTTTTTT. Amino acids: CASSLDLTGELFF.

This clonotype turned up a few times. The chain is built from TRBV27 and TRBJ2-7, with D uncertain. From germline, CDR1 is MNHEY and CDR2 SMNVEV (reference sequence). CDR3 length: 13 amino acids. V was clipped by 5 bases and J by 4 bases, with 12 bases between them. The CDR3 DNA reads as TGTGCCAGCAGTATACGGGCCTCTTACGAGCAGTACTTC. It specifies CASSIRASYEQYF.

The rearrangement links TRBV11-2 to TRBJ2-1; 7 nucleotides match TRBD2. V trimming: 4 bases; J trimming: 4 bases; junction bases outside the gene matches: 4. The CDR3 runs 14 residues. Germline-derived CDR1 and CDR2 are SGHAT and FQNNGV. The CDR3 region is CASSSLGGYNEQFF. CDR3 in DNA: TGTGCCAGCAGCTCCCTGGGGGGGTACAATGAGCAGTTCTTC.

In its sample, this clonotype was seen many times. DNA for the CDR3: TGTGCCAGCAGCTCACAGTCAACCGCTGGAAACACCATATATTTT. Translated, it gives CASSSQSTAGNTIYF. J is TRBJ1-3 and V is TRBV9; D unresolved. Germline lookup yields CDR1 SGDLS and CDR2 YYNGEE. V was trimmed by 4 bases and J by 2 bases, leaving 13 bases between them. The CDR3 has 15 residues.

To note about this clonotype: Just one base apart from a much larger clone, this may be a read error. The rearrangement links TRBV14 to TRBJ2-2; D unclear. Germline CDR1 SGHDN, CDR2 FVKESK. The CDR3 runs 13 residues. The CDR3 region has the DNA TGTGTCAGCAGCCTAACGAACACCGGGGAGCTGTTTTTT. Amino acid sequence: CVSSLTNTGELFF.

The table lists this clonotype with many counts. This chain's CDR3 is CSAGRSRLNTGELFF. The DNA for the CDR3 is TGCAGCGCCGGGAGATCGCGGTTGAACACCGGGGAGCTGTTTTTT. The chain uses TRBV29-1 and TRBJ2-2; weak D call: TRBD2 (6 bases). Looked up from germline, CDR1 is SQVTM and CDR2 is ANQGSEA. The CDR3 consists of 15 residues. Trimming removed 7 bases from V and 1 base from J, with 16 bases in between.

The V gene is TRBV4-2, the J gene TRBJ2-1; the D gene could be TRBD1 or TRBD2 (6 bases each). V dropped 0 bases and J dropped 3 bases, with 9 bases sitting between them. This CDR3 comprises 15 residues. CDR1 is LGHNA, CDR2 YNFKEQ, per germline. The CDR3 bases are TGTGCCAGCAGCCAAGACAGGGGAGGCTACAATGAGCAGTTCTTC. Encoded protein: CASSQDRGGYNEQFF.

The chain is built from TRBV5-1 and TRBJ2-7; a possible D gene is TRBD1 (6 bases). The V end was cut by 4 bases, the J end by 2 bases, with 13 bases between. Germline V gene data show CDR1 as SGHRS and CDR2 as YFSETQ. CDR3 length equals 14 residues. CDR3 in DNA: TGCGCCAGCAGCCTCCGGGACAAAGCCTACGAGCAGTACTTC. Translating it yields CASSLRDKAYEQYF.

This clonotype occurred a few times. The V call is TRBV29-1, the J call TRBJ1-2; D is undetermined. The CDR3 runs 9 residues. V lost 7 bases and J lost 7, with 7 bases in between. CDR1 and CDR2 (germline): SQVTM, ANQGSEA. The CDR3, as DNA: TGCAGCGCCTTCCCTGGCTACACCTTC. This encodes CSAFPGYTF.

This clonotype was picked up a small number of times. The CDR3 reads CATSDLQGYGYTF. The CDR3 DNA reads TGTGCCACCAGTGATTTACAGGGGTATGGCTACACCTTC. The gene calls are TRBV24-1 and TRBJ1-2; 7 bases are shared with TRBD1. The CDR3 has 13 amino acids. Germline lookup yields CDR1 KGHDR and CDR2 SFDVKD. V shed 1 base and J 5 bases; nucleotides not matched to a gene: 0.

This clonotype was recorded many times. The chain carries TRBV5-1 and TRBJ1-6, with TRBD1 identical over 7 bases. V was pared by 1 base and J by 2 bases, with 0 bases of the junction left unmatched. The CDR3 runs to 15 residues. CDR1 and CDR2 (germline): SGHRS, YFSETQ. The CDR3 reads CASSLTGAYNSPLHF. In nucleotides, the CDR3 is TGCGCCAGCAGCTTGACAGGGGCCTATAATTCACCCCTCCACTTT.

In this sample, this clonotype turned up a few times. The chain joins TRBV3-1 to TRBJ2-3; 7 bases are shared with TRBD2. Trimming took 1 base from V and 2 from J; bases not matched to a gene: 6. This CDR3 spans 16 amino acids. CDR1 and CDR2 (germline): LGHDT, YNNKEL (reference sequence). CDR3 in amino acids: CASSQGLAAITDTQYF. CDR3 nucleotide sequence: TGTGCCAGCAGCCAAGGGCTAGCGGCGATCACAGATACGCAGTATTTT.

Worth noting for this clonotype: A read error may be the cause here, since a much bigger clone is one base away. The CDR3 bases are TGCGCCAGCAGCTTGGTCGCTAGCGAGAGTGAACAGTATTTT. This sequence encodes CASSLVASESEQYF. The chain links TRBV5-1 to TRBJ2-3; D possibly corresponds to TRBD2 (6 bases). Germline V lookup: CDR1 SGHRS, CDR2 YFSETQ. V was pared by 0 bases and J by 12 bases, with 17 bases between. This CDR3 has 14 amino acids.

This clonotype was counted a few times. This sequence joins TRBV7-9 and TRBJ2-7; D is undetermined. The CDR3 length is 13 residues. The V gene lost 0 bases and the J gene lost 4 bases, with 7 bases spanning the gap. CDR1 and CDR2 from the germline V gene are SEHNR and FQNEAQ (reference sequence). The CDR3 spells CASSLAATYEQYF. CDR3 DNA sequence: TGTGCCAGCAGCTTAGCGGCAACGTACGAGCAGTACTTC. The complete variable domain, with remaining parts taken from reference TRBV7-9 and TRBJ2-7, reads DTGVSQNPRHKITKRGQNVTFRCDPISEHNRLYWYRQTLGQGPEFLTYFQNEAQLEKSRLLSDRFSAERPKGSFSTLEIQRTEQGDSAMYLCASSLAATYEQYFGPGTRLTVT.

This clonotype was found many times. This sequence joins TRBV28 and TRBJ2-1, with 8 bases that match TRBD2. The germline gives CDR1 MDHEN, CDR2 SYDVKM. This CDR3 has 15 amino acids. V lost 6 bases and J lost 5; bases outside the gene matches: 9. In DNA, the CDR3 is TGTGCCAGCAGGGATCCCGGGGGGGCGAACAATGAGCAGTTCTTC. Residues: CASRDPGGANNEQFF. The full variable domain, in which reference TRBV28 and TRBJ2-1 provide the parts outside the CDR3, is DVKVTQSSRYLVKRTGEKVFLECVQDMDHENMFWYRQDPGLGLRLIYFSYDVKMKEKGDIPEGYSVSREKKERFSLILESASTNQTSMYLCASRDPGGANNEQFFGPGTRLTVL.